This T cell receptor beta chain was obtained from a study of cytomegalovirus exposure and HLA in healthy donors. Germline CDR1 and CDR2: MNHEY and SMNVEV (reference sequence). The CDR3 length is 14 residues. With 10 bases removed from V and 2 bases from J, the gap between germline ends came to 17 bases. The table lists this clone with a count of one. The primer mix had 60 Vbeta and 13 Jbeta primers. This table comes from immunoSEQ multiplex PCR, and its TCRdb copy is limited to in-frame clones, with some not included. There are 150,000 or so clones in the sample; about three quarters occur only once, and approximately 13% lies in the top ten.

The chain uses TRBV27 and TRBJ2-5; the D gene is possibly TRBD2 (6 bases). This TCR came from a man in his forties in good health and CMV-seropositive. Sequenced: PBMCs. For the CDR3, the DNA is TGTGCCACCCAAGGACCGGCGGGACAAGAGACCCAGTACTTC. As protein: CATQGPAGQETQYF.